This T cell receptor beta chain was recovered during a study of neurological immune-mediated disorders. TCRdb re-called the 5' RACE reads with MiXCR, one entry per CDR3 protein. The sample lists tens of thousands of distinct CDR3 sequences, approximately 3.5% occurring once. Study-wide results and limits: Repertoires from 18 of 34 multiple sclerosis patients grouped phylogenetically into a related-CDR3 cluster, suggesting a possible signature.

This clonotype was observed many times. The antigen is undetermined. Germline CDR1 reads DFQATT; CDR2 reads SNEGSKA (reference sequence). The V segment lost 6 bases and the J segment 1 base; nucleotides outside the gene matches: 10. The CDR3 consists of 17 residues. The sample was PBMCs. This clonotype was sampled from a woman between 50 and 59 years old with multiple sclerosis. The gene calls are TRBV20-1 and TRBJ2-3, with 13 bases fitting TRBD2. The CDR3 DNA sequence: TGCAGTGCGCCACCGGGACTAGCGGGGCTGGGCACAGATACGCAGTATTTT. It codes for CSAPPGLAGLGTDTQYF.